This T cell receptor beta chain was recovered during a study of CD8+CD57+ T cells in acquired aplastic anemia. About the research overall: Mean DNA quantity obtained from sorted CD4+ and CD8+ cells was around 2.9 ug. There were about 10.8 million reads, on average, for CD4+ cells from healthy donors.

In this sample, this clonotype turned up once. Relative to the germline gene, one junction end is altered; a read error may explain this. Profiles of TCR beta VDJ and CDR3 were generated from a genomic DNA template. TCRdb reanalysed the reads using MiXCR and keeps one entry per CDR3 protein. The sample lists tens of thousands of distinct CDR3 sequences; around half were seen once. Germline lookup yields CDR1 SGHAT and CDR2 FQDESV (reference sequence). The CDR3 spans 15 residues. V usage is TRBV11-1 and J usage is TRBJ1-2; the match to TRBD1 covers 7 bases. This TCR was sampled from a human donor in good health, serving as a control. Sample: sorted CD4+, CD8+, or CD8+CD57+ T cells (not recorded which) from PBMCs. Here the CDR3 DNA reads TGTGTCAGCAGCCTAGCGCTGAGGGGGCCCTATGGCTACACCTTC. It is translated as CVSSLALRGPYGYTF.